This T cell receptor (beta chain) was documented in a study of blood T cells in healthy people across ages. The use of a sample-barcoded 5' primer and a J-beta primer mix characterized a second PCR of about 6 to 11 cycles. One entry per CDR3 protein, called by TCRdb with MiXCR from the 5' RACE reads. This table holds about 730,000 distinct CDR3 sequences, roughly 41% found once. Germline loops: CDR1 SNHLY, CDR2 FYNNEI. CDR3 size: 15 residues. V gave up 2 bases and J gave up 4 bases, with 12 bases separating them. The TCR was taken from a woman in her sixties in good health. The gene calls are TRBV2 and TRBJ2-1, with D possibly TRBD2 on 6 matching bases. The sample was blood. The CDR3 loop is CASSELAEAYNEQFF. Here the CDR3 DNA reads TGTGCCAGCAGTGAATTAGCGGAAGCTTACAATGAGCAGTTCTTC.